The 28 T cell receptor beta chains given below trace back to one sample, sequenced in a study of shared clonotypes between healthy human individuals (TCRdb year 2020). CD8 naive samples consisted of CD45RO-negative cells that were positively selected for CCR7, yielding a CD45RA+CCR7+ population without TemRA cells. The protocol used for the library was the immunoSEQ multiplex PCR assay. TCRdb's version of the immuneACCESS table is confined to in-frame rearrangements and falls short of the full clone set. An unresolved V gene accounts for under half of the shortfall where checked; the remainder is of unknown origin. The sample includes under 2,000,000 clones, with approximately 94% observed a single time. The ten largest clonotypes hold roughly 1.2% of the sample. Sequencing input: naive CD8+ T cells sorted from blood. The label giving this sample's cell subset or site can be read as: CD45RA+CCR7+. These TCRs come from a man between 18 and 29 years old in good health.

This sequence joins TRBV9 and TRBJ2-7, with 7 positions matching TRBD2. The junction had 7 bases not matched to a gene; V was cut back by 4 bases and J by 12 bases. There are 11 residues in the CDR3. CDR1 is SGDLS and CDR2 is YYNGEE in the germline V gene. The CDR3 bases are TGTGCCAGCAGCCCCCGGACTAGACCGTACTTC. Protein sequence: CASSPRTRPYF.

J is TRBJ1-3 and V is TRBV28; a weak D match, TRBD1 (5 bases). The V gene's germline CDR1 is MDHEN and CDR2 SYDVKM. V lost 8 bases, J lost 4 bases, and 12 bases lay in between. There are 13 residues in the CDR3. CDR3 in DNA: TGTGCCAGCCTCCAGGGATCCGGAAACACCATATATTTT. Amino acids: CASLQGSGNTIYF.

The J gene is TRBJ1-4, the V gene TRBV6-1; a weak D match, TRBD1 (6 bases). Trimming cost V 0 bases and J 4 bases, with 12 bases left between them. This CDR3 has 16 residues. The germline gives CDR1 MNHNS, CDR2 SASEGT. The CDR3 region has the DNA TGTGCCAGCAGTGAAGCTGGTGAGGGGGTTAATGAAAAACTGTTTTTT. Translated, it gives CASSEAGEGVNEKLFF.

The genes are TRBV11-2 and TRBJ2-1, with D uncertain. Germline loops: CDR1 SGHAT, CDR2 FQNNGV. The CDR3 covers 14 residues. The V end lost 2 bases, the J end lost 8 bases, and 13 bases lay between the germline ends. The CDR3 nucleotides read TGTGCCAGCAGCTTAATGACGGTCCGCGATGAGCAGTTCTTC. Its protein is CASSLMTVRDEQFF.

The rearrangement joins TRBV5-4 to TRBJ1-1; D may be TRBD1 (6 bases). Germline-derived CDR1 and CDR2 are SGHNT and YYREEE (reference sequence). The V end lost 1 base, the J end lost 4 bases, and 8 bases lay between the germline ends. The CDR3 is made up of 13 amino acids. Written as DNA, the CDR3 is TGTGCCAGCAGCTTGACAGGGACCACTGAAGCTTTCTTT. Its translation is CASSLTGTTEAFF.

The rearrangement joins TRBV2 to TRBJ1-2; D remains unclear. V lost 4 bases and J lost 1, with 10 bases in between. Per the germline V gene, CDR1 is SNHLY and CDR2 is FYNNEI. The CDR3 is 14 amino acids. CDR3 coding DNA: TGTGCCAGCAGTGCCCCCGAGGTTAACTATGGCTACACCTTC. It encodes CASSAPEVNYGYTF. The full variable domain, completed using reference TRBV2 and TRBJ1-2, is EPEVTQTPSHQVTQMGQEVILRCVPISNHLYFYWYRQILGQKVEFLVSFYNNEISEKSEIFDDQFSVERPDGSNFTLKIRSTKLEDSAMYFCASSAPEVNYGYTFGSGTRLTVV.

This rearrangement joins TRBV19 to TRBJ2-7, with TRBD1 matching 9 bases. Losses at the gene ends were 6 bases for V and 1 base for J; bases not matched to a gene: 4. The CDR3 has 14 amino acids. The germline V gene encodes CDR1 LNHDA and CDR2 SQIVND (reference sequence). The CDR3 loop is CASSRDRASYEQYF. CDR3 sequence (DNA): TGTGCCAGTAGCCGGGACAGGGCTTCCTACGAGCAGTACTTC. The full variable domain, rest sourced from reference TRBV19 and TRBJ2-7, is DGGITQSPKYLFRKEGQNVTLSCEQNLNHDAMYWYRQDPGQGLRLIYYSQIVNDFQKGDIAEGYSVSREKKESFPLTVTSAQKNPTAFYLCASSRDRASYEQYFGPGTRLTVT.

V gene TRBV19 combines with J gene TRBJ1-1; D unresolved. Germline assignment: CDR1 LNHDA and CDR2 SQIVND (reference sequence). Trimming removed 5 bases from V and 1 base from J, with 8 bases in between. The CDR3 runs 13 residues. CDR3 sequence (DNA): TGTGCCAGTAGTCTGGCCGGGAACACTGAAGCTTTCTTT. Translation: CASSLAGNTEAFF. Combining the CDR3 with reference TRBV19 and TRBJ1-1 gives the whole variable domain DGGITQSPKYLFRKEGQNVTLSCEQNLNHDAMYWYRQDPGQGLRLIYYSQIVNDFQKGDIAEGYSVSREKKESFPLTVTSAQKNPTAFYLCASSLAGNTEAFFGQGTRLTVV.

The CDR3 spells CASSYSGQGDQPQHF. In DNA form, the CDR3 reads TGTGCCAGCAGTTACTCTGGACAGGGGGATCAGCCCCAGCATTTT. This chain joins TRBV6-5 and TRBJ1-5; 10 bases fit TRBD1. The CDR3 contains 15 residues. The ends lost 0 bases at V and 5 bases at J; junction bases unmatched: 1. Germline CDR1 and CDR2: MNHEY and SVGAGI.

V gene TRBV6-5 combines with J gene TRBJ2-7, with a weak D call TRBD2 (5 bases). Looked up from germline, CDR1 is MNHEY and CDR2 is SVGAGI. The V and J ends lost 6 bases and 1 base respectively, with 13 bases between them. This CDR3 comprises 14 residues. The CDR3 loop is CASRGELGSYEQYF. As DNA, the CDR3 is TGTGCCAGCAGGGGAGAGTTAGGATCCTACGAGCAGTACTTC.

On this clone itself: In the same sample, other DNA sequences code for this CDR3. The chain recombines TRBV27 with TRBJ1-1; D is unresolved. The germline gives CDR1 MNHEY, CDR2 SMNVEV (reference sequence). This CDR3 contains 12 residues. V dropped 6 bases and J dropped 1 base, with 6 bases sitting between them. The CDR3 DNA reads as TGTGCCAGCAGAGTGGGGAACACTGAAGCTTTCTTT. This codes for CASRVGNTEAFF.

Comments on this clone: The junction shows a germline mismatch at one end, possibly a read error. The rearrangement uses TRBV2 and TRBJ2-7, with D perhaps TRBD2 (6 bases). This CDR3 has 15 residues. Per the germline V gene, CDR1 is SNHLY and CDR2 is FYNNEI. The CDR3 here is CASTEGTPSSYEQYF. CDR3 nucleotide sequence: TGTGCCAGCACTGAAGGGACTCCAAGCTCCTACGAGCAGTACTTC.

This chain links TRBV5-8 with TRBJ2-2; the match to TRBD1 covers 8 bases. There are 17 residues in the CDR3. The V segment lost 4 bases and the J segment 3 bases; nucleotides outside the gene matches: 11. The germline gives CDR1 SGHTS, CDR2 YDEGEE. In nucleotides, the CDR3 is TGTGCCAGCAGCGCGTTTGTTGGGACAGGTGACACCGGGGAGCTGTTTTTT. It encodes CASSAFVGTGDTGELFF.

The V gene is TRBV13, the J gene TRBJ1-2, with a possible D match to TRBD1 (6 bases). Trimming cost V 0 bases and J 1 base, with 12 bases left between them. Germline CDR1 and CDR2: PRHDT and FYEKMQ (reference sequence). CDR3 size: 16 residues. CDR3 protein: CASSLGPEGGNYGYTF. The CDR3 DNA reads TGTGCCAGCAGCTTAGGCCCTGAAGGGGGTAACTATGGCTACACCTTC.

The CDR3 DNA reads as TGTGCCTTACTAGGGACTAGCGGGATGGTTGCGCAGTATTTT. Its translation is CALLGTSGMVAQYF. The chain is built from TRBV30 and TRBJ2-3; 13 bases fit TRBD2. J gave up 10 bases and V 7 bases, and 11 bases lay outside the gene matches. The CDR3 runs to 14 residues. Germline assignment: CDR1 GTSNPN and CDR2 SVGIG (reference sequence).

This rearrangement joins TRBV27 to TRBJ2-1, with 12 nucleotides matching TRBD1. Losses at the gene ends were 5 bases for V and 7 bases for J; bases not matched to a gene: 12. The CDR3 is made up of 17 amino acids. Per the germline V gene, CDR1 is MNHEY and CDR2 is SMNVEV (reference sequence). CDR3 DNA: TGTGCCAGCAGTCTCCAGGGACAGGGGGCTGATTGGAATGAGCAGTTCTTC. This translates into CASSLQGQGADWNEQFF.

The chain combines TRBV27 with TRBJ1-1; a weak D match, TRBD1 (5 bases). Germline V lookup: CDR1 MNHEY, CDR2 SMNVEV (reference sequence). V lost 6 bases, J lost 3 bases, and 17 bases lay in between. CDR3 size: 15 residues. The CDR3 DNA follows: TGTGCCAGCAGGCCATTAGACAGTCCGCACACTGAAGCTTTCTTT. It codes for CASRPLDSPHTEAFF.

The chain links TRBV11-2 to TRBJ2-5; TRBD2 aligns across 12 bases. V lost 0 bases to trimming and J lost 0 bases; unmatched junction nucleotides: 2. CDR3 length equals 17 residues. Germline values: CDR1 SGHAT, CDR2 FQNNGV. The CDR3 here is CASSLELAGGYQETQYF. DNA for the CDR3: TGTGCCAGCAGCTTAGAGCTAGCGGGGGGGTACCAAGAGACCCAGTACTTC. Full variable domain (missing parts from reference TRBV11-2 and TRBJ2-5): EAGVAQSPRYKIIEKRQSVAFWCNPISGHATLYWYQQILGQGPKLLIQFQNNGVVDDSQLPKDRFSAERLKGVDSTLKIQPAKLEDSAVYLCASSLELAGGYQETQYFGPGTRLLVL.

This chain links TRBV6-1 with TRBJ1-4, with 7 nucleotides matching TRBD1. The CDR3 contains 14 residues. The germline gives CDR1 MNHNS, CDR2 SASEGT. V was clipped by 1 base and J by 13 bases; unmatched bases: 9. CDR3 sequence (DNA): TGTGCCAGCAGTGAAGAATTTGTGGGACAGAGACTGTTTTTT. Residues: CASSEEFVGQRLFF.

This CDR3 is CASSYSGRYGNEQFF. In nucleotides, the CDR3 is TGTGCCAGCAGCTATAGCGGGAGGTACGGGAATGAGCAGTTCTTC. This rearrangement joins TRBV9 to TRBJ2-1, with 10 bases lining up with TRBD2. CDR1 and CDR2 from the germline V gene are SGDLS and YYNGEE. With V trimmed by 4 bases and J by 7 bases, 8 bases remained unmatched. The CDR3 runs 15 residues.

The genes are TRBV7-9 and TRBJ2-2; no definite D call. This CDR3 is built from 11 residues. The germline CDR1 and CDR2 sequences are SEHNR and FQNEAQ (reference sequence). V lost 4 bases to trimming and J lost 7 bases, with 4 bases between them. This CDR3 reads CASSSIGELFF. CDR3 in DNA: TGTGCCAGCAGCTCAATCGGGGAGCTGTTTTTT.

As for this clone: Different DNA sequences within this sample yield the same CDR3. The V gene is TRBV9, the J gene TRBJ2-3; D not certain. V was shortened by 0 bases and J by 1 base, with 9 bases between the two germline ends. The CDR3 is 15 amino acids. Germline V gene sequence: CDR1 SGDLS, CDR2 YYNGEE. The CDR3 here is CASSVEDGGTDTQYF. In DNA, the CDR3 is TGTGCCAGCAGCGTAGAAGATGGCGGCACAGATACGCAGTATTTT. Complete variable domain (other parts from reference TRBV9 and TRBJ2-3): DSGVTQTPKHLITATGQRVTLRCSPRSGDLSVYWYQQSLDQGLQFLIQYYNGEERAKGNILERFSAQQFPDLHSELNLSSLELGDSALYFCASSVEDGGTDTQYFGPGTRLTVL.

The V and J genes are TRBV5-1 and TRBJ1-1; possibly TRBD1 for D (6 bases). Between the trimmed V and J ends, which lost 4 bases and 4 bases, there was a span of 17 bases. This CDR3 has 15 amino acids. Per germline, CDR1 SGHRS and CDR2 YFSETQ. The chain's CDR3 is CASSPLVEGGTEAFF. CDR3 nucleotides: TGCGCCAGCAGCCCCCTGGTTGAAGGGGGCACTGAAGCTTTCTTT.

V is TRBV9 and J is TRBJ1-2; TRBD1 aligns across 9 bases. Germline trimming cut 4 bases from V and 3 bases from J; bases unmatched to any gene: 4. CDR3 size: 14 residues. The germline V gene encodes CDR1 SGDLS and CDR2 YYNGEE. The CDR3 DNA sequence: TGTGCCAGCAGCACTCGGACAGGGGACTATGGCTACACCTTC. Translated: CASSTRTGDYGYTF.

This chain joins TRBV11-2 and TRBJ2-3; no definite D call. The CDR3 runs 13 residues. CDR1 and CDR2 from the germline V gene are SGHAT and FQNNGV. The germline V and J ends were trimmed by 0 bases and 9 bases, with 10 bases remaining between them. CDR3 bases: TGTGCCAGCAGCTTAGAAGTTGCACCCACGCAGTATTTT. Its protein is CASSLEVAPTQYF.

This chain uses TRBV7-8 with TRBJ2-2; TRBD2 matches at 11 bases. Germline trimming cut 5 bases from V and 8 bases from J; bases unmatched to any gene: 13. Germline CDR1 and CDR2: SGHVS and FQNEAQ. The CDR3 has 17 amino acids. The CDR3 DNA reads TGTGCCAGCAGCCCATTGACTAGCGGGATTGAAGGAGGGGAGCTGTTTTTT. It encodes CASSPLTSGIEGGELFF.

This chain joins TRBV21-1 and TRBJ1-1; the table calls TRBD1, which could not be checked here. TRBV21-1 is given as a pseudogene. This CDR3 comprises 12 residues. CDR3 residues: CASSRTHTEAFF. Written as DNA, the CDR3 is TGTGCCAGCAGCCGGACACACACTGAAGCTTTCTTT.

This chain uses TRBV18 with TRBJ2-7; tentatively, D is TRBD1 or TRBD2 (5 bases each). Trimming stripped 2 bases from V and 3 bases from J, with 11 bases between. The CDR3 is 14 amino acids. Germline CDR1 and CDR2: KGHSH and LQKENI. CDR3 region: CASSPLGEFYEQYF. The CDR3 DNA follows: TGTGCCAGCTCACCATTGGGGGAATTCTACGAGCAGTACTTC.